This T cell receptor beta chain is from a study of cytomegalovirus exposure and HLA in healthy donors. CDR3 length: 11 amino acids. Trimming left V 5 bases short and J 7 bases short, with 9 bases between. CDR1 MNHEY and CDR2 SVGAGI come from the germline V gene. The PCR used 60 Vbeta and 13 Jbeta primers. Generated by immunoSEQ multiplex PCR, the TCRdb table keeps only in-frame clones and is missing some. Its listing shows 100,000 to 150,000 clones. Sequenced material: PBMCs. The chain joins TRBV6-5 to TRBJ2-7; D perhaps matches TRBD2 (5 bases). The sequence was obtained from a man in his late teens or twenties in good health and CMV-seronegative. The CDR3 DNA reads TGTGCCAGCAGTAACTGGAGGGAGCAGTACTTC. Protein product: CASSNWREQYF.